The T cell receptor beta chain described here comes from a study of T cell responses to AZD1222 COVID-19 vaccine. Study-wide points: White British ancestry dominated among donors, who included more females, and clonal diversity was possibly underestimated. Seropositive at baseline were only six AZD1222 recipients.

Regarding this clone: Antigen specificity is unknown.

CDR1 and CDR2 (germline): GTSNPN, SVGIG (reference sequence). CDR3 length equals 15 residues. Trimming stripped 2 bases from V and 0 bases from J, with 11 bases between. The assay was immunoSEQ multiplex PCR, and TCRdb's table has in-frame clones only and misses some. The sample contains just under 150,000 clones, roughly 84% of which appear only once. The sequence derives from an adult who received the AZD1222 COVID-19 vaccine. The J gene is TRBJ1-3, the V gene TRBV30, with D possibly TRBD1 on 5 matching bases. Here the sequenced sample was peripheral blood, taken 28 days after the second AZD1222 dose. The CDR3 DNA reads as TGTGCCTGGAGTAATAGGGGACTCTCTGGAAACACCATATATTTT. Its protein is CAWSNRGLSGNTIYF.